These T cell receptor beta chains were read from a single sample in a study of shared clonotypes between healthy human individuals. Clones were sequenced by immunoSEQ multiplex PCR, and TCRdb holds only the in-frame ones, with some missing. Among around 510,000 clones listed, roughly 95% were seen once. Sequencing input: naive CD4+ T cells sorted from blood. The receptors originated from a woman younger than 45 in good health. Each CDR3 is given with its conserved first and last residue. D genes are given only for firm matches.

len	j_gene	v_gene	d_gene	CDR3aa
12	TRBJ1-6	TRBV6-6	-	CASTEGESPLHF
12	TRBJ2-3	TRBV11-2	-	CASSPSTDTQYF
13	TRBJ2-5	TRBV29-1	TRBD2	CSAEGAGGETQYF
13	TRBJ1-1	TRBV10-3	-	CAISEQSNTEAFF
17	TRBJ1-6	TRBV27	TRBD1	CASSLYPLGTGVITLHF
14	TRBJ1-4	TRBV2	TRBD1	CASSDEGARTKLFF
15	TRBJ2-3	TRBV4-1	-	CASSQVAGTTDTQYF
14	TRBJ2-1	TRBV2	TRBD2	CASSERLANNEQFF
13	TRBJ2-3	TRBV28	-	CASRDLSTDTQYF
16	TRBJ2-6	TRBV11-2	-	CASSLLGGSGANVLTF
15	TRBJ2-5	TRBV27	-	CASSLSSSGAQTQYF
17	TRBJ2-1	TRBV18	TRBD2	CASSPSRMGLASNEQFF
15	TRBJ1-5	TRBV21-1	-	CASSFIVGHHQPQHF
11	TRBJ2-5	TRBV6-6	-	CASSPQETQYF
15	TRBJ1-1	TRBV7-8	-	CASSPHTGENTEAFF
15	TRBJ1-1	TRBV28	-	CASSSRQGVWAEAFF
15	TRBJ1-5	TRBV5-1	-	CASSLDGGQNQPQHF
12	TRBJ1-1	TRBV5-1	-	CASSLPGTEAFF
13	TRBJ1-5	TRBV4-1	-	CASSQGREQPQHF
15	TRBJ2-6	TRBV6-5	-	CASSYLNSGANVLTF
16	TRBJ2-6	TRBV4-1	-	CASSLTGTPGANVLTF
11	TRBJ1-2	TRBV19	-	CASSEASGYTF
12	TRBJ2-7	TRBV7-9	-	CASSFGHPQQYF
13	TRBJ2-2	TRBV18	-	CASSTSNTGELFF
14	TRBJ1-5	TRBV5-8	TRBD1	CASSWNRGNQPQHF
14	TRBJ1-5	TRBV28	-	CASTQTGNNQPQHF
14	TRBJ1-2	TRBV11-2	-	CASSSLRLGGGYTF
14	TRBJ2-7	TRBV28	-	CASNPGQGAYEQYF
14	TRBJ2-7	TRBV18	-	CASSGLGGIYEQYF
13	TRBJ1-1	TRBV19	-	CASSTGMNTEAFF
15	TRBJ2-3	TRBV7-9	TRBD1	CASSLGTGVTDTQYF
14	TRBJ2-6	TRBV7-9	-	CASTFSSGANVLTF
18	TRBJ2-2	TRBV18	TRBD2	CASSPPEGLAGVYGELFF
15	TRBJ2-7	TRBV27	-	CASSLLQGIGYEQYF
19	TRBJ1-4	TRBV7-7	-	CASTQQKGHYLTENEKLFF
13	TRBJ1-2	TRBV5-4	-	CASTQTQLDGYTF
14	TRBJ2-7	TRBV28	-	CASSLGRDSYEQYF
13	TRBJ1-2	TRBV2	-	CASSGTVNYGYTF
12	TRBJ1-5	TRBV7-2	-	CASSQGNQPQHF
15	TRBJ2-1	TRBV6-5	TRBD1	CASRARGRLVNEQFF
15	TRBJ2-1	TRBV6-4	-	CASSENLDRYNEQFF
14	TRBJ2-3	TRBV9	-	CASSVVGSTDTQYF
14	TRBJ2-1	TRBV15	-	CATVRTIRGDEQFF
17	TRBJ1-1	TRBV5-1	-	CASSRNGWSGDTAEAFF
12	TRBJ1-6	TRBV7-8	-	CASSLLYSPLHF
18	TRBJ2-7	TRBV5-5	-	CASSLSGLAPRERYEQYF
13	TRBJ1-5	TRBV28	-	CASRHFDREPQHF
15	TRBJ2-1	TRBV27	TRBD2	CASSPSGRDGYEQFF
15	TRBJ1-1	TRBV5-1	-	CASSPGAGSDTEAFF